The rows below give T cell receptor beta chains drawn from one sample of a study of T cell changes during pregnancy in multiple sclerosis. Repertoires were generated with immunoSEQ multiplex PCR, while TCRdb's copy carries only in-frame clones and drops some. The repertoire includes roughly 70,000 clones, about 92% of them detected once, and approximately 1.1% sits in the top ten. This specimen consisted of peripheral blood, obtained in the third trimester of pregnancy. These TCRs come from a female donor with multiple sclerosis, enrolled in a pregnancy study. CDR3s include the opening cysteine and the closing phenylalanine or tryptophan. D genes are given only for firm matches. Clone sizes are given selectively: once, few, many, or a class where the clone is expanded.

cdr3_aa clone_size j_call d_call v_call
CASSPGTGNTEAFF . TRBJ1-1 TRBD1 TRBV5-1
CASSLAGDSNQPQHF once TRBJ1-5 . TRBV7-9
CASRGRPSGSFDEQYF once TRBJ2-7 TRBD2 TRBV2
CASSVEPTVSYGYTF . TRBJ1-2 . TRBV9
CASSPLAGGDTQYF . TRBJ2-3 TRBD2 TRBV18
CASSLLTGAGSEAFF . TRBJ1-1 TRBD1 TRBV27
CASTRHRDNYNEQFF . TRBJ2-1 . TRBV6-6
CASSLTPDRGAYEQYF . TRBJ2-7 TRBD1 TRBV11-2
CASSAATGLSRYTF . TRBJ1-2 . TRBV19
CASSRRQGRGEQFF . TRBJ2-1 TRBD1 TRBV28
CASSEGQREWKQYF . TRBJ2-7 TRBD2 TRBV10-1
CASSLSAGVYEQYF . TRBJ2-7 . TRBV27
CASSPTHSGNQPQHF once TRBJ1-5 . TRBV5-5
CASSLSRTTRTEAFF . TRBJ1-1 . TRBV28
CASSFPRGGIRTDTQYF . TRBJ2-3 . TRBV28
CASSERVAGSYEQYF . TRBJ2-7 TRBD2 TRBV6-1
CASSPREGRPEDGYTF . TRBJ1-2 . TRBV18
CASSFESGRGTDTQYF . TRBJ2-3 TRBD2 TRBV7-2
CASSSQRGQPKEDTQYF . TRBJ2-3 TRBD1 TRBV9
CSAPVYNEQFF . TRBJ2-1 . TRBV20-1
CASSLRLERDIQYF once TRBJ2-4 . TRBV13
CASSVLAGSYNEQFF once TRBJ2-1 TRBD2 TRBV6-4
CASSYPPGTGGYEQYF . TRBJ2-7 TRBD1 TRBV6-6
CSVAGGGEKLFF . TRBJ1-4 . TRBV29-1
CASSLVGRPTEQYF once TRBJ2-7 . TRBV7-9
CASSSRTGPFNQPQHF . TRBJ1-5 TRBD1 TRBV7-8
CASSLWTAPVANVLTF . TRBJ2-6 . TRBV5-1
CASSMATYNEQFF . TRBJ2-1 . TRBV19
CASSYKGNEQFF once TRBJ2-1 . TRBV6-6
CSVEEGQGF . TRBJ1-2 TRBD1 TRBV29-1